A single sample gave rise to the 5 T cell receptor beta chains below, sequenced in a study of CD8 T cells in Susac syndrome. Random hexamers served to reverse transcribe roughly 0.5 to 1 ug RNA. TCRdb called the immunoSEQ multiplex PCR reads again in MiXCR, with one record for every CDR3 protein. The table records about 300,000 distinct CDR3 sequences, roughly 85% of them present only once. The sequenced sample consisted of CD8+ T cells from PBMCs. The receptors originated from a human donor with multiple sclerosis.

This clonotype showed up just once. This rearrangement joins TRBV18 to TRBJ2-7, with TRBD2 as a possible D gene (5 bases). Germline V gene sequence: CDR1 KGHSH, CDR2 LQKENI. The CDR3 is made up of 14 amino acids. The ends were cut back, 0 bases at V and 0 bases at J, with 6 bases in the middle. This CDR3 is CASSPPDSSYEQYF. The CDR3 DNA is TGTGCCAGCTCACCACCGGACTCCTCCTACGAGCAGTACTTC.

This rearrangement joins TRBV20-1 to TRBJ2-3, with a possible D match to TRBD2 (6 bases). CDR1 is DFQATT and CDR2 is SNEGSKA in the germline V gene (reference sequence). The germline V and J ends were trimmed by 0 bases and 4 bases, with 20 bases remaining between them. The CDR3 is made up of 17 amino acids. CDR3 region: CSARDQGLWTGSDTQYF. Written as DNA, the CDR3 is TGCAGTGCTAGAGATCAGGGACTCTGGACGGGCTCAGATACGCAGTATTTT.

The table lists this clonotype with a count of one. The chain recombines TRBV12-3 or TRBV12-4 with TRBJ2-7, with a tentative D call TRBD1 (5 bases). V was cut by 6 bases and J by 0 bases, with 18 bases left in between. This CDR3 comprises 16 residues. The CDR3 coding sequence is TGTGCCAGCAGCCCTCCTTGGGGCATAAGCTCCTACGAGCAGTACTTC. Residues: CASSPPWGISSYEQYF.

The genes are TRBV29-1 and TRBJ2-5; 9 bases are shared with TRBD1. This CDR3 region has 13 residues. Germline trimming cut 6 bases from V and 1 base from J; bases unmatched to any gene: 3. Looked up from germline, CDR1 is SQVTM and CDR2 is ANQGSEA. CDR3 in DNA: TGCAGCGTAGGGACAGGGACCCAAGAGACCCAGTACTTC. Protein sequence: CSVGTGTQETQYF.

Comment on this clonotype: A junction end diverges from the germline sequence, so it may reflect a read error. The J gene is TRBJ2-7, the V gene TRBV18; 7 bases match TRBD1. Germline V gene lookup returns CDR1 KGHSH and CDR2 LQKENI. The CDR3 is 16 residues long. CDR3 coding DNA: TGTGCCAGCTCATCGAACTCAGGGGGTACAGACTACGAACAGTACTTC. As protein: CASSSNSGGTDYEQYF. The variable domain in full, completed from reference TRBV18 and TRBJ2-7, reads NAGVMQNPRHLVRRRGQEARLRCSPMKGHSHVYWYRQLPEEGLKFMVYLQKENIIDESGMPKERFSAEFPKEGPSILRIQQVVRGDSAAYFCASSSNSGGTDYEQYFGPGTRLTVT.